These 4 T cell receptor beta chains came from one sample sequenced in a study of blood T cell repertoires in COVID-19. Sequenced by immunoSEQ multiplex PCR; TCRdb stores in-frame clones only, minus some. This sample carries around 100,000 clones, 75% to 90% of them seen once, and the ten largest clones take about 1.8%. Sequenced material: peripheral blood. These receptors were obtained from a man older than 75 with acute or convalescent COVID-19.

The genes are TRBV25-1 and TRBJ2-2; 8 bases are a match to TRBD1. Germline CDR1 is MGHDK and CDR2 is SYGVNS. Trimming took 6 bases from V and 5 from J; bases not matched to a gene: 5. This CDR3 has 14 amino acids. This chain's CDR3 is CASRLTGETGELFF. In DNA, the CDR3 is TGTGCCAGCAGACTGACAGGGGAAACCGGGGAGCTGTTTTTT.

The chain is built from TRBV9 and TRBJ1-3; unclear D gene. CDR3 size: 13 residues. Germline assignment: CDR1 SGDLS and CDR2 YYNGEE. V lost 0 bases and J 9 bases, leaving 10 bases between the germline ends. The DNA of the CDR3 is TGTGCCAGCAGCGTAGGGACGGAGGGCACCATATATTTT. Translation gives CASSVGTEGTIYF.

This rearrangement joins TRBV11-3 to TRBJ2-1; tentatively, D is TRBD1 (5 bases). Trimming stripped 5 bases from V and 2 bases from J, with 7 bases between. The CDR3 extends over 13 amino acids. Germline CDR1 and CDR2: SGHNT and YENEEA. Here the CDR3 DNA reads TGTGCCAGCAGCATGACAGCCTACAATGAGCAGTTCTTC. Amino acids: CASSMTAYNEQFF.

The CDR3 loop reads CASSPRQNLNTGELFF. The CDR3 DNA follows: TGTGCCAGCAGCCCTCGACAGAATTTAAACACCGGGGAGCTGTTTTTT. The V gene is TRBV5-4, the J gene TRBJ2-2, with D possibly TRBD1 on 5 matching bases. The V gene lost 4 bases and the J gene lost 2 bases, with 15 bases spanning the gap. The CDR3 has 16 amino acids. Germline loops: CDR1 SGHNT, CDR2 YYREEE (reference sequence). The whole variable domain, remainder taken from reference TRBV5-4 and TRBJ2-2, is ETGVTQSPTHLIKTRGQQVTLRCSSQSGHNTVSWYQQALGQGPQFIFQYYREEENGRGNFPPRFSGLQFPNYSSELNVNALELDDSALYLCASSPRQNLNTGELFFGEGSRLTVL.